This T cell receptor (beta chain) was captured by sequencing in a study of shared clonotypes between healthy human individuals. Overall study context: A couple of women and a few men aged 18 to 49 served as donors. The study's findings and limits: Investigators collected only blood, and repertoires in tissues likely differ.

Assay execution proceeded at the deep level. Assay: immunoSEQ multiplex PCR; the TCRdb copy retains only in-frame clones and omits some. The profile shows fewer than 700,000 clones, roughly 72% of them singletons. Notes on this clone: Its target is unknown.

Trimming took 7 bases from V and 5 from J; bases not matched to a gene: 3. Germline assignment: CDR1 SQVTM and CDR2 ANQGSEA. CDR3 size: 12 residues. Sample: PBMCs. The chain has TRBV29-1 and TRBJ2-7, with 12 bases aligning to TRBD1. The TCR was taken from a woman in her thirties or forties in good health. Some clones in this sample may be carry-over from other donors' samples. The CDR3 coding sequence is TGCAGCGCGGGACAGGGGGCCGACGAGCAGTACTTC. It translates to CSAGQGADEQYF.